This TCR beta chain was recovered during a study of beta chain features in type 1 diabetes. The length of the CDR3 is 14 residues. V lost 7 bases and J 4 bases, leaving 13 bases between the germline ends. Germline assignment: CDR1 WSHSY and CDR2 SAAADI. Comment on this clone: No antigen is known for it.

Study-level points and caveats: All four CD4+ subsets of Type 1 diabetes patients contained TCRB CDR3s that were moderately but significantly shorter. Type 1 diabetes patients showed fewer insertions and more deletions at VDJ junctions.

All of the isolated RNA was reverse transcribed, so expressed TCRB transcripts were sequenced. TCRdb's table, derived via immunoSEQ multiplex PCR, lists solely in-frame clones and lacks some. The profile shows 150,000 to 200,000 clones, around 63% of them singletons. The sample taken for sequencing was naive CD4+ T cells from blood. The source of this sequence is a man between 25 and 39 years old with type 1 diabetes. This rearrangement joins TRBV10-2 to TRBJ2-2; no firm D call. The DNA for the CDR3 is TGCGCCAGCAAGGACGTAAAAACCACCGGGGAGCTGTTTTTT. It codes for CASKDVKTTGELFF.